The 23 T cell receptor beta chains given below trace back to one sample, sequenced in a study of long-term antiretroviral therapy in people with HIV. The libraries were made with immunoSEQ v3.0 at survey level. The data were produced by immunoSEQ multiplex PCR, yet TCRdb's version contains in-frame clones alone and is incomplete. The table has 35,000 or so clones, 60% to 85% seen once. The material was unsorted PBMCs, obtained 2 years after starting antiretroviral therapy. The receptors were sampled from a woman aged 50 to 60 with HIV.

This chain joins TRBV10-2 and TRBJ2-5, with a weak D call TRBD2 (7 bases). This CDR3 has 14 amino acids. The germline V and J ends were trimmed by 7 bases and 5 bases, with 17 bases remaining between them. The germline CDR1 and CDR2 sequences are WSHSY and SAAADI. Written as DNA, the CDR3 is TGCGCCAGCATGGGGGGCGGGGGCACGGAGACCCAGTACTTC. Its translation: CASMGGGGTETQYF.

The chain employs TRBV2 and TRBJ2-5, with D perhaps given as TRBD1 or TRBD2 (5 bases each). The CDR3 extends over 11 amino acids. Trimming took off 8 bases at V and 2 bases at J, with 6 bases between the two ends. Germline V gene data show CDR1 as SNHLY and CDR2 as FYNNEI. The DNA for the CDR3 is TGTGCCAGCGAGGGGCAAGAGACCCAGTACTTC. Translating gives CASEGQETQYF.

In this sample, this clone turned up once. The genes are TRBV7-5 and TRBJ2-3; the table's D call TRBD2 went unverified against the DNA. TRBV7-5 is a pseudogene. The length of the CDR3 is 15 residues. The CDR3 loop is CVRVPRTTRTDTQYF. The CDR3 DNA is TGTGTCAGAGTTCCTCGGACTACTCGCACAGATACGCAGTATTTT.

The chain is built from TRBV5-3 and TRBJ1-5; D is unclear. TRBV5-3 is placed among ORFs of uncertain function. CDR3 size: 15 residues. The germline V and J ends were trimmed by 4 bases and 2 bases, with 13 bases remaining between them. This chain's CDR3 is CARSPGREGNQPQHF. The DNA of the CDR3 is TGTGCCAGAAGCCCTGGTCGTGAGGGCAATCAGCCCCAGCATTTT.

This chain joins TRBV12-5 and TRBJ2-1; TRBD1 agrees at 12 bases. V trimming: 1 base; J trimming: 8 bases; junction bases outside the gene matches: 9. Looked up from germline, CDR1 is LGHNT and CDR2 is FRNRAP. This CDR3 spans 17 amino acids. CDR3 sequence reads: CASGLGRGQGARDEQFF. The CDR3 DNA reads TGTGCTAGTGGTTTGGGGAGGGGACAGGGGGCAAGGGATGAGCAGTTCTTC.

The chain joins TRBV5-6 to TRBJ2-3; perhaps D is TRBD1 or TRBD2 (5 bases each). The germline CDR1 and CDR2 sequences are SGHDT and YYEEEE. V dropped 1 base and J dropped 5 bases, with 11 bases sitting between them. CDR3 length: 14 residues. The CDR3 region has the DNA TGTGCCAGCAGCTTGAGAGGGGCGAAAGATACGCAGTATTTT. Translating gives CASSLRGAKDTQYF.

In this sample, this clone turned up a few times. The gene calls are TRBV2 and TRBJ2-7; tentatively, D is TRBD1 (5 bases). V lost 4 bases and J 6 bases, leaving 16 bases between the germline ends. Germline assignment: CDR1 SNHLY and CDR2 FYNNEI. This CDR3 is 14 amino acids long. The CDR3, as DNA: TGTGCCAGCAGTGCCCCAGGGTCGCCCACCGAGCAGTACTTC. This gives the protein CASSAPGSPTEQYF.

This chain connects TRBV2 to TRBJ2-5; possible D gene TRBD2, 6 bases. The CDR3 runs 14 residues. Trimming stripped 2 bases from V and 4 bases from J, with 11 bases between. The germline V gene has CDR1 SNHLY and CDR2 FYNNEI. CDR3 DNA: TGTGCCAGCAGTGAAAGAATCGGGGGAGAGACCCAGTACTTC. It encodes CASSERIGGETQYF.

This clone appeared once. The V gene is TRBV7-3, the J gene TRBJ2-3, with 10 nucleotides matching TRBD1. Germline assignment: CDR1 SGHTA and CDR2 FQGTGA. This CDR3 comprises 14 residues. Unmatched junction bases numbered 3, after V lost 4 bases and J lost 5 bases. Written as DNA, the CDR3 is TGTGCCAGCAGCTCGACAGGGGGCCGAGATACGCAGTATTTT. This gives the protein CASSSTGGRDTQYF. The full variable domain, rest sourced from reference TRBV7-3 and TRBJ2-3, is GAGVSQTPSNKVTEKGKYVELRCDPISGHTALYWYRQSLGQGPEFLIYFQGTGAADDSGLPNDRFFAVRPEGSVSTLKIQRTERGDSAVYLCASSSTGGRDTQYFGPGTRLTVL.

The chain couples TRBV5-1 to TRBJ2-5; D not certain. The germline CDR1 and CDR2 sequences are SGHRS and YFSETQ. This CDR3 spans 11 amino acids. The V end was cut by 9 bases, the J end by 3 bases, with 9 bases between. The CDR3 coding sequence is TGCGCCAACACAACCGAAGAGACCCAGTACTTC. Translating gives CANTTEETQYF.

V gene TRBV12-5 combines with J gene TRBJ1-1, with D tentatively TRBD1 (6 bases). Germline loops: CDR1 LGHNT, CDR2 FRNRAP. Trimming removed 6 bases at V and 6 bases at J, with 23 bases between. The CDR3 runs to 16 residues. The CDR3 spells CASGSPQGHYNAEAFF. The CDR3 nucleotides are TGTGCTAGTGGATCCCCACAGGGCCATTACAATGCTGAAGCTTTCTTT.

The chain uses TRBV7-9 and TRBJ2-1; TRBD2 agrees at 8 bases. CDR1 SEHNR and CDR2 FQNEAQ come from the germline V gene (reference sequence). This CDR3 is built from 16 residues. Trimming removed 5 bases from V and 1 base from J; junction bases left unmatched: 7. CDR3 protein: CASSPAGGRSYNEQFF. Here the CDR3 DNA reads TGTGCCAGCAGCCCTGCGGGGGGCCGGTCCTACAATGAGCAGTTCTTC. The variable domain in full, completed from reference TRBV7-9 and TRBJ2-1, reads DTGVSQNPRHKITKRGQNVTFRCDPISEHNRLYWYRQTLGQGPEFLTYFQNEAQLEKSRLLSDRFSAERPKGSFSTLEIQRTEQGDSAMYLCASSPAGGRSYNEQFFGPGTRLTVL.

The CDR3 nucleotides read TGTGCCAGCAGTCTAGGGAGGGGGAACACTGAAGCTTTCTTT. Amino acid sequence: CASSLGRGNTEAFF. The chain is built from TRBV28 and TRBJ1-1, with D maybe TRBD1 (5 bases). Germline V gene sequence: CDR1 MDHEN, CDR2 SYDVKM. V was pared by 5 bases and J by 1 base, with 11 bases between. The CDR3 totals 14 residues. The entire variable domain, with the rest obtained from reference TRBV28 and TRBJ1-1, is as follows: DVKVTQSSRYLVKRTGEKVFLECVQDMDHENMFWYRQDPGLGLRLIYFSYDVKMKEKGDIPEGYSVSREKKERFSLILESASTNQTSMYLCASSLGRGNTEAFFGQGTRLTVV.

The V gene is TRBV7-9, the J gene TRBJ1-1; D gene ambiguous. The ends were cut back, 0 bases at V and 1 base at J, with 3 bases in the middle. Germline CDR1 SEHNR, CDR2 FQNEAQ (reference sequence). The CDR3 is 13 amino acids. As DNA, the CDR3 is TGTGCCAGCAGCTTAGCGGAGAACACTGAAGCTTTCTTT. This translates into CASSLAENTEAFF.

This rearrangement joins TRBV29-1 to TRBJ2-5; D perhaps matches TRBD1 (7 bases). Trimming stripped 7 bases from V and 5 bases from J, with 14 bases between. This CDR3 region has 12 residues. The germline V gene encodes CDR1 SQVTM and CDR2 ANQGSEA. The DNA for the CDR3 is TGCAGCGGCGCCCCAGGGGGGGAGACCCAGTACTTC. It translates to CSGAPGGETQYF.

The rearrangement joins TRBV6-6 to TRBJ1-3; D not certain. CDR1 MNHNY and CDR2 SVGAGI come from the germline V gene (reference sequence). V was cut by 8 bases and J by 0 bases, with 14 bases left in between. The CDR3 is made up of 15 amino acids. The CDR3 region is CASAFSVYSGNTIYF. In DNA, the CDR3 is TGTGCCAGCGCCTTCTCCGTCTACTCTGGAAACACCATATATTTT.

The chain is built from TRBV2 and TRBJ2-1; tentative D call: TRBD2 (6 bases). Germline CDR1 is SNHLY and CDR2 is FYNNEI. CDR3 length: 16 residues. Trimming pared 0 bases from V and 2 bases from J, leaving 11 bases between. The DNA for the CDR3 is TGTGCCAGCAGTGAAGCGTTCGGCGGGGCCTACAATGAGCAGTTCTTC. Its translation is CASSEAFGGAYNEQFF.

The V gene is TRBV28, the J gene TRBJ1-5; D may be TRBD1 (6 bases). The V end lost 2 bases, the J end lost 3 bases, and 11 bases lay between the germline ends. The CDR3 runs 15 residues. Germline V lookup: CDR1 MDHEN, CDR2 SYDVKM. The chain's CDR3 is CASSLGGAYNQPQHF. As DNA, the CDR3 is TGTGCCAGCAGTTTAGGGGGGGCTTACAATCAGCCCCAGCATTTT. Drawing the rest from reference TRBV28 and TRBJ1-5, the complete variable domain is DVKVTQSSRYLVKRTGEKVFLECVQDMDHENMFWYRQDPGLGLRLIYFSYDVKMKEKGDIPEGYSVSREKKERFSLILESASTNQTSMYLCASSLGGAYNQPQHFGDGTRLSIL.

This chain joins TRBV11-1 and TRBJ1-1, with no clear D. Germline CDR1 reads SGHAT; CDR2 reads FQDESV (reference sequence). CDR3 length equals 11 residues. V gave up 5 bases and J gave up 10 bases, with 11 bases separating them. DNA of the CDR3: TGTGCCAGCAGCCTAGACTCGGGAGCTTTCTTT. Its translation: CASSLDSGAFF.

The chain carries TRBV28 and TRBJ2-5; the D call may be TRBD1 or TRBD2 (6 bases each). The CDR3 is 14 amino acids. Germline V gene sequence: CDR1 MDHEN, CDR2 SYDVKM. Between the trimmed V and J ends, which lost 2 bases and 4 bases, there was a span of 11 bases. CDR3 nucleotide sequence: TGTGCCAGCAGTTTACCGGGGGCTAGAGAGACCCAGTACTTC. Translation: CASSLPGARETQYF.

The rearrangement uses TRBV6-5 and TRBJ1-5, with a possible D match to TRBD1 (5 bases). Germline V CDR1 and CDR2: MNHEY, SVGAGI. V lost 6 bases, J lost 1 base, and 10 bases lay in between. This CDR3 is 14 amino acids long. As DNA, the CDR3 is TGTGCCAGCAGGGAACGGGGGAGCAATCAGCCCCAGCATTTT. It translates to CASRERGSNQPQHF.

The chain recombines TRBV6-5 with TRBJ2-2; D remains ambiguous. The CDR3 consists of 12 residues. V was clipped by 2 bases and J by 7 bases, with 5 bases between them. Germline V CDR1 and CDR2: MNHEY, SVGAGI. The CDR3: CASSYQNGELFF. In DNA, the CDR3 is TGTGCCAGCAGTTACCAGAACGGGGAGCTGTTTTTT.

This clone was recorded only once. V gene TRBV4-1 combines with J gene TRBJ1-1; perhaps TRBD1 as D (5 bases). Germline assignment: CDR1 MGHRA and CDR2 YSYEKL. The CDR3 runs 13 residues. V was trimmed by 5 bases and J by 5 bases, leaving 12 bases between them. The CDR3 DNA reads TGCGCCAGCAGCGCCCCAGGGAGGACTGAAGCTTTCTTT. This sequence encodes CASSAPGRTEAFF.